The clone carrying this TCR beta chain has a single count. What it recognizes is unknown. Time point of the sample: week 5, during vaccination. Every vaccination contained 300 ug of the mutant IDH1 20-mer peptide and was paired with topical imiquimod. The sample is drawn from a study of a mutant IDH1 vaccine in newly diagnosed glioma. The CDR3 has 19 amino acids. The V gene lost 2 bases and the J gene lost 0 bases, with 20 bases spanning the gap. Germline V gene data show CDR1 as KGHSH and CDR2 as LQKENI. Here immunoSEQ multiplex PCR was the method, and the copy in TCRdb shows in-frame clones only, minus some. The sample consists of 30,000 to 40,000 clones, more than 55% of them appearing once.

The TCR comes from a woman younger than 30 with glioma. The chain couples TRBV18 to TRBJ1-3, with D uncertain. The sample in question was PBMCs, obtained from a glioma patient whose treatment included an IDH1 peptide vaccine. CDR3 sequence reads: CASSPMGLAAYFSGNTIYF. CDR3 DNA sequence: TGTGCCAGCTCACCAATGGGTCTGGCAGCTTACTTCTCTGGAAACACCATATATTTT.